This T cell receptor (beta chain) was captured by sequencing in a study of control samples from healthy donors and cancer patients. Libraries were prepared by immunoSEQ multiplex PCR; TCRdb keeps only in-frame clonotypes and omits some of them. The table has 35,000 to 45,000 clones, around four fifths seen once; the top ten hold roughly 47%. This clonotype was sampled from a man in his sixties in good health. The sequenced sample was blood.

CDR3 sequence (DNA): TGCAGCGTTATCTCCTGGGAACTAGCGGGAGGATACGAGCAGTACTTC. It codes for CSVISWELAGGYEQYF. The chain couples TRBV29-1 to TRBJ2-7; 12 nucleotides line up with TRBD2. The CDR3 is 16 amino acids. Trimming at V came to 5 bases and at J to 4 bases, leaving 12 bases not matched to a gene. The germline V gene has CDR1 SQVTM and CDR2 ANQGSEA.